Following are 14 T cell receptor beta chains from one sample sequenced in a study of blood T cell repertoires in COVID-19. Libraries were prepared by immunoSEQ multiplex PCR; TCRdb keeps only in-frame clonotypes and omits some of them. The profile covers just over 200,000 clones, with over 75% appearing a single time and around 6.5% taken by the ten largest. Sample: peripheral blood. All receptors come from a man at least 80 years old with acute or convalescent COVID-19.

This clone was counted once. J is TRBJ2-1 and V is TRBV4-3; TRBD2 matches 11 bases. CDR3 length: 20 amino acids. Per germline, CDR1 LGHNA and CDR2 YSLEER. The junction had 12 bases not matched to a gene; V was cut back by 2 bases and J by 0 bases. The CDR3: CASSQYLGTSGVSSYNEQFF. The CDR3 DNA is TGCGCCAGCAGCCAATACCTCGGGACTAGCGGTGTGAGCTCCTACAATGAGCAGTTCTTC.

V gene TRBV6-2 or TRBV6-3 combines with J gene TRBJ1-1, with TRBD1 matching over 7 bases. The germline V gene encodes CDR1 MNHEY and CDR2 SVGEGT. V dropped 5 bases and J dropped 7; count of bases not matched to a gene: 7. This CDR3 spans 13 amino acids. The CDR3, as DNA: TGTGCCAGCAGTCAGGGACAGCAAGGTGAAGCTTTCTTT. This translates into CASSQGQQGEAFF.

The chain combines TRBV27 with TRBJ1-1; D unresolved. The ends were cut back, 0 bases at V and 1 base at J, with 9 bases in the middle. This CDR3 is 15 amino acids long. Germline V CDR1 and CDR2: MNHEY, SMNVEV (reference sequence). CDR3 sequence reads: CASSLSAGQNTEAFF. The DNA of the CDR3 is TGTGCCAGCAGTTTATCTGCTGGCCAGAACACTGAAGCTTTCTTT.

In nucleotides, the CDR3 is TGTGCCAGCAGCTTAGTTTTGGGGAGGGATGCTTTCTTT. Amino acid sequence: CASSLVLGRDAFF. The rearrangement uses TRBV7-9 and TRBJ1-1; the D is unclear. Trimming stripped 1 base from V and 11 bases from J, with 14 bases between. Germline V gives CDR1 SEHNR, CDR2 FQNEAQ (reference sequence). The CDR3 runs to 13 residues.

J is TRBJ1-2 and V is TRBV6-5; D unclear. V dropped 0 bases and J dropped 5 bases, with 10 bases sitting between them. Germline CDR1 is MNHEY and CDR2 is SVGAGI. The CDR3 contains 14 residues. CDR3 sequence: CASSYSTSHYGYTF. In DNA, the CDR3 is TGTGCCAGCAGTTACTCGACATCTCATTATGGCTACACCTTC.

The chain has TRBV7-2 and TRBJ1-2; 8 nucleotides line up with TRBD1. Germline V gene sequence: CDR1 SGHTA, CDR2 FQGNSA. This CDR3 is 14 amino acids long. J was trimmed by 2 bases and V by 6 bases; bases with no gene match: 5. The CDR3 bases are TGTGCCAGCAGAGAGGACAGGGCCAACTATGGCTACACCTTC. Protein: CASREDRANYGYTF.

The genes are TRBV30 and TRBJ2-1, with 8 bases fitting TRBD1. This CDR3 comprises 17 residues. CDR1 is GTSNPN, CDR2 SVGIG, per germline (reference sequence). Trimming took 0 bases from V and 2 from J; bases not matched to a gene: 9. This CDR3 is CAWSVFPGTGPYNEQFF. The CDR3 nucleotides are TGTGCCTGGAGTGTTTTCCCCGGGACAGGCCCCTACAATGAGCAGTTCTTC.

The V and J genes are TRBV5-1 and TRBJ2-7, with 11 bases identical to TRBD2. Per germline, CDR1 SGHRS and CDR2 YFSETQ. This CDR3 contains 15 residues. V dropped 4 bases and J dropped 3; count of bases not matched to a gene: 6. The CDR3 loop is CASSRASGGNYEQYF. The CDR3 nucleotides are TGCGCCAGCAGCAGGGCTAGCGGGGGGAACTACGAGCAGTACTTC.

This sequence joins TRBV19 and TRBJ1-3; D gene uncertain. Per the germline V gene, CDR1 is LNHDA and CDR2 is SQIVND (reference sequence). Trimming took off 3 bases at V and 3 bases at J, with 6 bases between the two ends. This CDR3 is built from 13 residues. DNA of the CDR3: TGTGCCAGTAGTATCCGGGTTGGAAACACCATATATTTT. Its protein is CASSIRVGNTIYF.

This chain connects TRBV25-1 to TRBJ1-2, with D unresolved. Germline values: CDR1 MGHDK, CDR2 SYGVNS. V gave up 3 bases and J gave up 8 bases, with 16 bases separating them. The CDR3 is made up of 14 amino acids. CDR3 coding DNA: TGTGCCAGCAGTGATACCCCGAGGAGGGAAGGCTACACCTTC. Translation: CASSDTPRREGYTF.

In its sample, this clone was seen once. V gene TRBV6-1 combines with J gene TRBJ2-3, with 12 bases fitting TRBD2. Looked up from germline, CDR1 is MNHNS and CDR2 is SASEGT. The V and J ends lost 4 bases and 4 bases, in that order; junction bases with no gene match: 12. The CDR3 has 18 amino acids. The CDR3 nucleotides read TGTGCCAGCAGTGCAGGACTAGCGGGAATGAGGGGAGCAGATACGCAGTATTTT. Its translation is CASSAGLAGMRGADTQYF.

This clone occurred once. The chain is built from TRBV18 and TRBJ2-5; D possibly corresponds to TRBD2 (5 bases). The CDR3 covers 14 residues. V was shortened by 5 bases and J by 2 bases, with 12 bases between the two germline ends. The germline V gene has CDR1 KGHSH and CDR2 LQKENI. CDR3 sequence: CASSAPGFQETQYF. CDR3 in DNA: TGTGCCAGCTCAGCGCCGGGGTTTCAAGAGACCCAGTACTTC.

The chain couples TRBV7-2 to TRBJ1-5; 8 bases are shared with TRBD1. This CDR3 has 14 amino acids. V was pared by 5 bases and J by 4 bases, with 4 bases of the junction left unmatched. From germline, CDR1 is SGHTA and CDR2 FQGNSA. The CDR3 DNA reads TGTGCCAGCAGCGCCCGACAGGGGAATCAGCCCCAGCATTTT. This translates into CASSARQGNQPQHF.

This chain links TRBV3-1 (or the pseudogene TRBV3-2) with TRBJ2-2; 9 bases line up with TRBD2. CDR1 and CDR2 from the germline V gene are LGHDT and YNNKEL (reference sequence). The CDR3 is 14 residues long. Losses at the gene ends were 4 bases for V and 7 bases for J; bases not matched to a gene: 4. This CDR3 reads CASSPAGGVGELFF. In nucleotides, the CDR3 is TGTGCCAGCAGCCCAGCGGGGGGCGTCGGGGAGCTGTTTTTT.